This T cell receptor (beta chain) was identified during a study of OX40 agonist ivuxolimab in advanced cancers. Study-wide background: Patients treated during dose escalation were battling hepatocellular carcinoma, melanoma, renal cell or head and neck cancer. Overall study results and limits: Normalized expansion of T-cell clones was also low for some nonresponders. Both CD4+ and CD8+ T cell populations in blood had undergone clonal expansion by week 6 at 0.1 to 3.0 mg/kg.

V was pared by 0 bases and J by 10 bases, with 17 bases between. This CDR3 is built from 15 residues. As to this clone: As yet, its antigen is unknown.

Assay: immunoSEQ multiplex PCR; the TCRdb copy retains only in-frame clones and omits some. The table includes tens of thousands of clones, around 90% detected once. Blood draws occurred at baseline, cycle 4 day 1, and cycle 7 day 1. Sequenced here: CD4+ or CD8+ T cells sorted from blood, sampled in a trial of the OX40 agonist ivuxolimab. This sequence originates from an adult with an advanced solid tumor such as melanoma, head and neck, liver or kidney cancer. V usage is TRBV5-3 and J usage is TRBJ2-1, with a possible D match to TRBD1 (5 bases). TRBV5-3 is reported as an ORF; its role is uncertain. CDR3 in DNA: TGTGCCAGAAGCTTGGAGGTGGGCAGGGTAAGAGAGCAGTTCTTC. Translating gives CARSLEVGRVREQFF.